These 9 T cell receptor beta chains were all obtained from the same sample, sequenced in a study of cytomegalovirus exposure and HLA in healthy donors. A multiplex PCR was run with 60 Vbeta primers and 13 Jbeta primers. Sequencing used immunoSEQ multiplex PCR; TCRdb keeps in-frame clones, though not all of them. The sample holds roughly 120,000 clones, approximately 72% seen once. Sequencing was done on a sample of PBMCs. The receptors shown here come from a woman between 40 and 55 years old in good health and CMV-seropositive.

J is TRBJ1-2 and V is TRBV2; 8 bases map to TRBD1. There are 12 residues in the CDR3. The V gene's germline CDR1 is SNHLY and CDR2 FYNNEI. The junction had 2 bases not matched to a gene; V was cut back by 4 bases and J by 7 bases. CDR3 sequence (DNA): TGTGCCAGCAGTGGGACAGGGTCTGGCTACACCTTC. Residues: CASSGTGSGYTF.

The rearrangement uses TRBV4-2 and TRBJ1-1; D not certain. Germline CDR1 reads LGHNA; CDR2 reads YNFKEQ. V was trimmed by 1 base and J by 1 base, leaving 7 bases between them. This CDR3 has 14 amino acids. CDR3 amino acids: CASSQGGRNTEAFF. DNA for the CDR3: TGTGCCAGCAGCCAAGGAGGGAGGAACACTGAAGCTTTCTTT.

The V gene is TRBV9, the J gene TRBJ2-5, with a tentative D call TRBD1 (6 bases). The CDR3 spans 17 residues. V dropped 0 bases and J dropped 4 bases, with 19 bases sitting between them. Germline V CDR1 and CDR2: SGDLS, YYNGEE. CDR3 amino acids: CASSVDGGGGFGETQYF. CDR3 DNA sequence: TGTGCCAGCAGCGTAGATGGGGGTGGGGGCTTTGGAGAGACCCAGTACTTC.

The gene calls are TRBV4-1 and TRBJ2-1; 9 nucleotides line up with TRBD2. CDR1 and CDR2 (germline): MGHRA, YSYEKL. V was pared by 4 bases and J by 5 bases, with 6 bases of the junction left unmatched. The CDR3 has 15 amino acids. Written as DNA, the CDR3 is TGCGCCAGCAGCCCTCGTTTAGCGGGGGACAATGAGCAGTTCTTC. As protein: CASSPRLAGDNEQFF.

This chain links TRBV5-1 with TRBJ2-3; D possibly corresponds to TRBD2 (5 bases). CDR1 and CDR2 (germline): SGHRS, YFSETQ. There are 14 residues in the CDR3. Trimming shortened V by 9 bases and J by 3 bases, and 17 bases separated the two germline ends. The CDR3 here is CATQIEGSTDTQYF. The CDR3, as DNA: TGCGCCACCCAAATAGAGGGCTCGACAGATACGCAGTATTTT.

The V gene is TRBV11-2, the J gene TRBJ1-2; the D is unclear. Germline V gene sequence: CDR1 SGHAT, CDR2 FQNNGV. CDR3 length: 14 amino acids. Deletions cut 1 base from V and 8 bases from J, with 14 bases between. This CDR3 is CASSLVEGVNGYTF. In nucleotides, the CDR3 is TGTGCCAGCAGCTTAGTTGAGGGAGTGAACGGCTACACCTTC.

The gene calls are TRBV5-1 and TRBJ2-5; the match to TRBD2 covers 13 bases. CDR3 length: 16 amino acids. Germline V lookup: CDR1 SGHRS, CDR2 YFSETQ. The V segment lost 4 bases and the J segment 2 bases; nucleotides outside the gene matches: 5. As DNA, the CDR3 is TGCGCCAGCAGCACCGGACTAGCGGGGGAACAAGAGACCCAGTACTTC. Its translation is CASSTGLAGEQETQYF.

The CDR3 sequence is CAISRDSNQPQHF. CDR3 in DNA: TGTGCCATCAGCAGGGATAGCAATCAGCCCCAGCATTTT. V usage is TRBV10-3 and J usage is TRBJ1-5; the D gene is possibly TRBD1 (5 bases). The CDR3 has 13 residues. CDR1 and CDR2 (germline): ENHRY, SYGVKD. Trimming stripped 6 bases from V and 0 bases from J, with 6 bases between.

This clone was observed a few times. V is TRBV4-1 and J is TRBJ2-1, with no clear D. With 1 base removed from V and 5 bases from J, the gap between germline ends came to 6 bases. Germline CDR1 and CDR2: MGHRA and YSYEKL. The CDR3 covers 13 residues. CDR3 DNA sequence: TGCGCCAGCAGCCAAGTCGACAACAATGAGCAGTTCTTC. Protein sequence: CASSQVDNNEQFF.